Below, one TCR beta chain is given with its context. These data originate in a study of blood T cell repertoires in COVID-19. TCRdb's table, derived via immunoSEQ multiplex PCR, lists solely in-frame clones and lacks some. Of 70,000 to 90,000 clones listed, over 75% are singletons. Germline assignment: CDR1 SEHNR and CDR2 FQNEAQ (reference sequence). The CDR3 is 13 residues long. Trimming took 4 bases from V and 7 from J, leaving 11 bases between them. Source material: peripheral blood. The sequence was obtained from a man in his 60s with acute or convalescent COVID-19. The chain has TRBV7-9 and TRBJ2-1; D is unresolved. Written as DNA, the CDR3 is TGTGCCAGCAGCTCCGAGCTTCGGAATGAGCAGTTCTTC. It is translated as CASSSELRNEQFF.